The sequence of this T cell receptor (beta chain) was determined in a study of human T cells and chemical hapten exposure (dated by TCRdb to the early 2020s). Describing the broader study: The libraries were sequenced as a pool, and the TCR yield per sample differed mostly because of small variations in library volumes within the pool. In alopecia patients, the study followed how the peripheral blood TCR repertoire changed in vivo over primary and secondary sensitization to diphenylcyclopropenone (DPC), a hapten. Each blood RNA sample was used to sequence both TCR alpha and TCR beta chains. Broad study findings and their caveats: After repeated subsampling, changes were observed in the strength of the expansion versus patch-test correlation and in the threshold at which the correlation became significant. DPC sensitization did not change how many TCRs were above 1 in 1000 frequency, and no evidence was found of alterations in global repertoire structure.

This clonotype was observed many times. The antigen this receptor binds is unknown. No much larger clonotype is one base removed from it; base qualities were not supplied. Germline trimming: 7 bases from V, 2 bases from J; junction bases outside gene matches: 10. Inclusive of the bounding cysteine and phenylalanine, the CDR3 is 15 residues long. CDR3 DNA only is kept here, 45 bases in frame from base 1. CDR1 and CDR2 are drawn from the germline V gene: MDHEN, SYDVKM. Total RNA was extracted from unfractionated whole blood that had been collected in Tempus Blood RNA tubes. Five healthy volunteers served as TCR sequencing controls and were bled at day 0, 2 weeks and 6 weeks. The library relied on 5' RACE. The sample was run on an Illumina MiSeq. During library preparation, unique molecular identifiers were attached to individual cDNA molecules so that TCRs could be counted quantitatively and reproducibly. In the original analysis: Samples had a median of roughly 91,000 TCRs, with a range from roughly 23,224 to 700,000. The Decombinator software suite was used to annotate V, J and CDR3 in the TCR reads. Every sample was subsampled to the same number of TCRs (28,000) for the PS versus PT1 abundance plots. Expanded TCRs were defined as absent before sensitization and observed at least eight times at the 2-week time point. The public sequencing data were trimmed at Q25 with fastp and processed into clonotypes with MiXCR by TCRdb, which kept only in-frame beta chains. Each CDR3 protein gets just one entry, which takes the most common genes and DNA from the rows behind it. V and J calls and clone size were set by TCRdb, not the authors. This sample lists more than 140,000 distinct CDR3 sequences; over 3.5% were detected once. Over 1.1% of the sample belongs to the ten largest clones.

This receptor chain uses TRBV28 and TRBJ1-2; TRBD1 matches 7 bases in the middle. The receptor was isolated from a female donor in good health. Here is the DNA: TGTGCCAGCACCGAAGAAAGGGGACAGAACTATGGCTACACCTTC. Translated, it reads CASTEERGQNYGYTF.